Listed below are T cell receptor beta chains from one sample, sequenced in a study of monozygotic twins with inflammatory bowel disease. Following a re-call of the 5' RACE reads, TCRdb has one entry per CDR3 protein and lacks DNA. This specimen shows roughly 160,000 distinct CDR3 sequences; the ten leading clones hold around 7%. The specimen sequenced was blood. These receptors originate from a human donor with ulcerative colitis or Crohn's disease, or a healthy co-twin of an affected twin (not recorded which). The CDR3 runs from the conserved cysteine through the conserved F or W. Each record gives: CDR3 length, J gene, V gene, CDR3 protein.

>16|TRBJ2-3|TRBV4-1
CASSPFGLAEADTQYF
>14|TRBJ2-5|TRBV29-1
CSVDRVRGKETQYF
>15|TRBJ2-1|TRBV6-1
CASSPGLAKYNEQFF
>11|TRBJ2-7|TRBV30
CAWSTAYEQYF
>17|TRBJ2-1|TRBV20-1
CSASDAGGLGWDNEQFF
>13|TRBJ1-2|TRBV7-6
CASSLDSWRGYTF
>20|TRBJ2-1|TRBV27
CASSLRTSGGYRYSYNEQFF
>16|TRBJ2-5|TRBV10-3
CAISEAGTSGVETQYF
>14|TRBJ1-5|TRBV2
CASSGQVINQPQHF
>13|TRBJ1-2|TRBV5-1
CASSQDRARGYTF
>19|TRBJ2-1|TRBV5-1
CASSLGSEATRRSGNEQFF
>16|TRBJ1-3|TRBV7-6
CASSPMTGGDRNTIYF
>17|TRBJ1-2|TRBV9
CASSPRGGTLGGYGYTF
>13|TRBJ1-2|TRBV5-4
CASSLSGGYGYTF
>13|TRBJ1-1|TRBV5-1
CASSLIGALEAFF
>18|TRBJ2-3|TRBV6-2/TRBV6-3
CASSYSRGTGMGTDTQYF
>15|TRBJ2-3|TRBV5-1
CASSLEGVDTDTQYF
>15|TRBJ2-7|TRBV12-3/TRBV12-4
CASSSGTSGTYEQYF
>15|TRBJ2-7|TRBV7-9
CASSSANSGSYEQYF
>15|TRBJ1-5|TRBV9
CASSVGGRETQPQHF
>15|TRBJ2-4|TRBV6-1
CASSPQALAKNIQYF
>17|TRBJ1-5|TRBV20-1
CSATDLRGGQVNQPQHF
>14|TRBJ1-4|TRBV28
CASTPGTGREKLFF
>18|TRBJ2-1|TRBV7-2
CASSLSWLGPSSYNEQFF
>17|TRBJ1-1|TRBV7-2
CASSPSGTVVTNTEAFF
>14|TRBJ1-2|TRBV20-1
CSASRDRGNYGYTF
>17|TRBJ2-5|TRBV20-1
CSARDVQGGAYQETQYF
>12|TRBJ1-4|TRBV11-2
CASSLGVRKLFF
>14|TRBJ1-5|TRBV7-9
CASSPVGDSQPQHF
>13|TRBJ1-1|TRBV5-1
CASRRTGNTEAFF
>16|TRBJ1-1|TRBV7-9
CASSSRGGTGRTEAFF